These 32 T cell receptor beta chains share one sample of origin, sequenced in a study of cytotoxic CD8 clonotypes in ibrutinib-treated CLL. Profiling relied on immunoSEQ multiplex PCR, and the TCRdb table lists in-frame clones only, not all of them. The table lists around 77,000 clones, more than 70% of them singletons. Sequences were derived from PBMCs, sampled at disease progression, from a patient treated with ibrutinib. These receptors were collected from a human donor with chronic lymphocytic leukemia.

The chain carries TRBV5-6 and TRBJ1-2, with D hard to call. With 4 bases removed from V and 4 bases from J, the gap between germline ends came to 11 bases. CDR3 length: 13 amino acids. The germline gives CDR1 SGHDT, CDR2 YYEEEE. The CDR3 is CASSPVFGYGYTF. The CDR3, as DNA: TGTGCCAGCAGCCCCGTTTTTGGCTATGGCTACACCTTC.

The chain couples TRBV18 to TRBJ2-7; 7 positions agree with TRBD1. Germline CDR1 reads KGHSH; CDR2 reads LQKENI. V lost 0 bases to trimming and J lost 2 bases; unmatched junction nucleotides: 4. The CDR3 is made up of 15 amino acids. CDR3 in DNA: TGTGCCAGCTCACCACCGATGACAGGGCCCTACGAGCAGTACTTC. The encoded protein is CASSPPMTGPYEQYF.

The chain couples TRBV10-1 to TRBJ2-1; either TRBD1 or TRBD2 may supply D (7 bases each). The germline V and J ends were trimmed by 6 bases and 9 bases, with 15 bases remaining between them. Germline V gene lookup returns CDR1 WNHNN and CDR2 SYGVQD (reference sequence). The CDR3 consists of 13 residues. The CDR3 sequence: CASRPQGEGEQFF. The CDR3 nucleotides are TGCGCCAGCAGGCCGCAGGGGGAGGGTGAGCAGTTCTTC.

This sequence joins TRBV30 and TRBJ1-2; D perhaps matches TRBD1 (6 bases). Germline V gene sequence: CDR1 GTSNPN, CDR2 SVGIG (reference sequence). The germline V and J ends were trimmed by 1 base and 1 base, with 22 bases remaining between them. CDR3 length equals 18 residues. Here the CDR3 DNA reads TGTGCCTGGAGTGGACGCCCATATACAGGGATTCGTAACTATGGCTACACCTTC. It yields the protein CAWSGRPYTGIRNYGYTF.

This chain's CDR3 is CASSLAGPRAGELFF. CDR3 nucleotide sequence: TGTGCCAGCAGCTTAGCGGGACCTCGGGCCGGGGAGCTGTTTTTT. V is TRBV13 and J is TRBJ2-2, with D perhaps being TRBD1 or TRBD2 (5 bases each). This CDR3 comprises 15 residues. V dropped 1 base and J dropped 6 bases, with 12 bases sitting between them. Germline assignment: CDR1 PRHDT and CDR2 FYEKMQ (reference sequence). Drawing the rest from reference TRBV13 and TRBJ2-2, the complete variable domain is AAGVIQSPRHLIKEKRETATLKCYPIPRHDTVYWYQQGPGQDPQFLISFYEKMQSDKGSIPDRFSAQQFSDYHSELNMSSLELGDSALYFCASSLAGPRAGELFFGEGSRLTVL.

The count of this clone is one. In nucleotides, the CDR3 is TGTGCCACCAGCAGGACAGGGTGGGGTGAAAAACTGTTTTTT. Translation: CATSRTGWGEKLFF. V usage is TRBV15 and J usage is TRBJ1-4; 7 nucleotides align to TRBD1. The CDR3 has 14 residues. Trimming cost V 3 bases and J 7 bases; bases outside gene matches: 5. Germline CDR1 is LNHNV and CDR2 is YYDKDF (reference sequence).

J is TRBJ1-5 and V is TRBV6-1, with 9 bases that match TRBD1. This CDR3 contains 14 residues. The trim removed 6 bases at V and 7 bases at J, leaving 7 bases unmatched. Germline CDR1 is MNHNS and CDR2 is SASEGT. The CDR3 loop reads CASSNRGPWQPQHF. As DNA, the CDR3 is TGTGCCAGCAGCAACAGGGGGCCGTGGCAGCCCCAGCATTTT.

This chain joins TRBV5-1 and TRBJ1-6; TRBD1 is a possible D gene (5 bases). V was shortened by 1 base and J by 7 bases, with 15 bases between the two germline ends. The CDR3 spans 16 residues. Germline V gives CDR1 SGHRS, CDR2 YFSETQ. The CDR3 spells CASSLKGVGLNSPLHF. The CDR3 coding sequence is TGCGCCAGCAGCTTGAAAGGGGTGGGCTTGAATTCACCCCTCCACTTT.

The CDR3: CASIAGLAGVGETQYF. In nucleotides, the CDR3 is TGTGCCAGCATCGCAGGACTAGCGGGAGTAGGAGAGACCCAGTACTTC. This chain links TRBV7-6 with TRBJ2-5, with TRBD2 identical over 13 bases. The CDR3 spans 16 residues. With V trimmed by 7 bases and J by 4 bases, 9 bases remained unmatched. Germline CDR1 SGHVS, CDR2 FNYEAQ.

The chain carries TRBV9 and TRBJ2-7, with 9 bases identical to TRBD1. Germline CDR1 is SGDLS and CDR2 is YYNGEE. V lost 4 bases to trimming and J lost 3 bases; unmatched junction nucleotides: 5. This CDR3 has 14 residues. Written as DNA, the CDR3 is TGTGCCAGCAGCCAGGGACAGGGTTACTACGAGCAGTACTTC. The encoded protein is CASSQGQGYYEQYF.

The chain is built from TRBV14 and TRBJ2-1; 7 bases are a match to TRBD2. Per germline, CDR1 SGHDN and CDR2 FVKESK. This CDR3 comprises 11 residues. Trimming took 8 bases from V and 8 from J; bases not matched to a gene: 3. CDR3 residues: CASGRGDEQFF. CDR3 in DNA: TGTGCCAGCGGCCGGGGGGATGAGCAGTTCTTC.

The V call is TRBV2, the J call TRBJ1-2, with 8 bases matching TRBD1. Germline V gives CDR1 SNHLY, CDR2 FYNNEI. The CDR3 is 14 residues long. Trimming at V came to 5 bases and at J to 4 bases, leaving 6 bases not matched to a gene. CDR3 sequence reads: CASSQRTGRYGYTF. CDR3 DNA: TGTGCCAGCAGTCAACGGACAGGGCGCTATGGCTACACCTTC. The variable domain in full, with the rest retrieved from reference TRBV2 and TRBJ1-2, is EPEVTQTPSHQVTQMGQEVILRCVPISNHLYFYWYRQILGQKVEFLVSFYNNEISEKSEIFDDQFSVERPDGSNFTLKIRSTKLEDSAMYFCASSQRTGRYGYTFGSGTRLTVV.

The chain is built from TRBV28 and TRBJ1-1; D remains unclear. There are 13 residues in the CDR3. Germline CDR1 reads MDHEN; CDR2 reads SYDVKM. The V end was cut by 1 base, the J end by 8 bases, with 11 bases between. The DNA for the CDR3 is TGTGCCAGCAGTTTATCACTCGGATCGGAAGCTTTCTTT. This sequence encodes CASSLSLGSEAFF.

The V and J genes are TRBV25-1 and TRBJ2-3, with TRBD2 as a possible D gene (6 bases). Germline CDR1 reads MGHDK; CDR2 reads SYGVNS. The CDR3 is made up of 17 amino acids. The germline V and J ends were trimmed by 2 bases and 2 bases, with 17 bases remaining between them. CDR3 amino acids: CASSEAGTHKITDTQYF. In nucleotides, the CDR3 is TGTGCCAGCAGTGAAGCCGGGACTCACAAGATCACAGATACGCAGTATTTT.

This chain connects TRBV7-9 to TRBJ2-7; 7 nucleotides line up with TRBD2. The CDR3 contains 18 residues. Trimming cost V 3 bases and J 4 bases; bases outside gene matches: 18. Germline V gene data show CDR1 as SEHNR and CDR2 as FQNEAQ (reference sequence). CDR3 region: CASSFLAGEPALGYEQYF. The CDR3 DNA is TGTGCCAGCAGCTTCCTGGCGGGGGAGCCAGCATTAGGGTACGAGCAGTACTTC.

This chain links TRBV18 with TRBJ2-1, with TRBD2 as a possible D gene (6 bases). Trimming left V 2 bases short and J 6 bases short, with 17 bases between. Germline assignment: CDR1 KGHSH and CDR2 LQKENI. This CDR3 contains 16 residues. The CDR3 here is CASSPRFTSRVNEQFF. In nucleotides, the CDR3 is TGTGCCAGCTCACCAAGGTTTACTAGCAGGGTCAATGAGCAGTTCTTC.

The chain is built from TRBV18 and TRBJ2-1, with D unclear. CDR1 and CDR2 from the germline V gene are KGHSH and LQKENI. CDR3 length: 15 amino acids. V was cut by 5 bases and J by 2 bases, with 13 bases left in between. This CDR3 is CASSGMDGTYNEQFF. The CDR3 nucleotides read TGTGCCAGCTCAGGAATGGACGGTACCTACAATGAGCAGTTCTTC.

This clone was found a few times. This chain uses TRBV5-1 with TRBJ2-1; weak D call: TRBD2 (6 bases). Trimming removed 4 bases from V and 6 bases from J, with 17 bases in between. Germline V CDR1 and CDR2: SGHRS, YFSETQ. The CDR3 sequence is 15 residues long. The CDR3 loop is CASSAAGPGRNEQFF. The CDR3 DNA reads as TGCGCCAGCAGCGCAGCGGGCCCCGGTCGCAATGAGCAGTTCTTC.

Points on this clone: Different DNA sequences within this sample yield the same CDR3. This chain connects TRBV5-1 to TRBJ2-3; D gene unclear. Looked up from germline, CDR1 is SGHRS and CDR2 is YFSETQ. The CDR3 runs 12 residues. V was shortened by 0 bases and J by 6 bases, with 5 bases between the two germline ends. The CDR3 DNA follows: TGCGCCAGCAGCTTGGGGGTGGATACGCAGTATTTT. Protein: CASSLGVDTQYF.

The V call is TRBV18, the J call TRBJ2-7; no reliable D call. Per germline, CDR1 KGHSH and CDR2 LQKENI. The germline V and J ends were trimmed by 3 bases and 1 base, with 7 bases remaining between them. The CDR3 is made up of 13 amino acids. The CDR3 loop is CASSPGSSYEQYF. The CDR3 bases are TGTGCCAGCTCACCCGGAAGTTCCTACGAGCAGTACTTC.

In this sample, this clone turned up a few times. V gene TRBV6-5 combines with J gene TRBJ2-2, with 9 bases fitting TRBD2. The CDR3 is 15 amino acids. CDR1 MNHEY and CDR2 SVGAGI come from the germline V gene. Trimming cost V 3 bases and J 7 bases; bases outside gene matches: 6. DNA for the CDR3: TGTGCCAGCAGTTATGCGGGAGGGCCTGGCGGGGAGCTGTTTTTT. The encoded protein is CASSYAGGPGGELFF.

The chain couples TRBV5-1 to TRBJ1-2, with TRBD1 matching over 8 bases. The CDR3 length is 16 residues. CDR1 is SGHRS, CDR2 YFSETQ, per germline. Trimming at V came to 4 bases and at J to 4 bases, leaving 12 bases not matched to a gene. The CDR3 loop reads CASSRTRRTGPYGYTF. CDR3 nucleotides: TGCGCCAGCAGCAGGACCCGAAGGACAGGGCCCTATGGCTACACCTTC.

CDR3 region: CASSYDGSMDYEQYF. CDR3 DNA sequence: TGCGCCAGCAGCTACGACGGCTCAATGGACTACGAGCAGTACTTC. V gene TRBV5-1 combines with J gene TRBJ2-7; D remains unclear. In germline, CDR1 is SGHRS, CDR2 YFSETQ. The length of the CDR3 is 15 residues. Between the trimmed V and J ends, which lost 3 bases and 3 bases, there was a span of 16 bases.

The CDR3 region has the DNA TGTGCCAGCAGCAAATCGGGACAGTCGAATCAGCCCCAGCATTTT. Amino acid sequence: CASSKSGQSNQPQHF. The chain combines TRBV2 with TRBJ1-5; TRBD1 matches 7 bases. V shed 6 bases, J shed 4 bases, and the junction held 9 bases outside the gene matches. The CDR3 spans 15 residues. Germline CDR1 is SNHLY and CDR2 is FYNNEI.

The chain joins TRBV18 to TRBJ1-6; D gene unclear. The V end was cut by 1 base, the J end by 7 bases, with 5 bases between. This CDR3 is built from 13 residues. The V gene's germline CDR1 is KGHSH and CDR2 LQKENI. The CDR3 here is CASSPQENSPLHF. CDR3 coding DNA: TGTGCCAGCTCACCACAGGAAAATTCACCCCTCCACTTT. Drawing the rest from reference TRBV18 and TRBJ1-6, the complete variable domain is NAGVMQNPRHLVRRRGQEARLRCSPMKGHSHVYWYRQLPEEGLKFMVYLQKENIIDESGMPKERFSAEFPKEGPSILRIQQVVRGDSAAYFCASSPQENSPLHFGNGTRLTVT.

This clone was found a few times. V and J are TRBV30 and TRBJ1-2, with 7 positions matching TRBD1. CDR3 size: 16 residues. Germline CDR1 GTSNPN, CDR2 SVGIG (reference sequence). The J segment lost 8 bases and the V segment lost 2 bases, leaving 17 bases of the junction unmatched. CDR3 protein: CAWSLGQVLSAKGYTF. The CDR3 DNA is TGTGCCTGGAGTCTCGGACAGGTCCTATCTGCGAAGGGCTACACCTTC. Looking up the rest from reference TRBV30 and TRBJ1-2 gives the full variable domain: SQTIHQWPATLVQPVGSPLSLECTVEGTSNPNLYWYRQAAGRGLQLLFYSVGIGQISSEVPQNLSASRPQDRQFILSSKKLLLSDSGFYLCAWSLGQVLSAKGYTFGSGTRLTVV.

This chain links TRBV6-5 with TRBJ2-1; TRBD2 aligns across 8 bases. CDR1 and CDR2 from the germline V gene are MNHEY and SVGAGI. The CDR3 runs to 14 residues. J lost 0 bases, V lost 6 bases, and 1 base had no gene match. CDR3 residues: CASRGTSSYNEQFF. CDR3 nucleotide sequence: TGTGCCAGCAGGGGGACTAGCTCCTACAATGAGCAGTTCTTC.

The chain joins TRBV5-1 to TRBJ1-6, with a weak D call TRBD1 (5 bases). The germline CDR1 and CDR2 sequences are SGHRS and YFSETQ. This CDR3 comprises 15 residues. Trimming cost V 4 bases and J 5 bases, with 13 bases left between them. CDR3 sequence: CASSLAGGDNSPLHF. DNA for the CDR3: TGCGCCAGCAGCCTGGCGGGGGGGGATAATTCACCCCTCCACTTT.

V gene TRBV6-5 combines with J gene TRBJ2-7, with D hard to call. V lost 2 bases to trimming and J lost 2 bases, with 4 bases between them. The CDR3 totals 12 residues. Germline V gives CDR1 MNHEY, CDR2 SVGAGI. The CDR3 nucleotides read TGTGCCAGCAGTTACCCCCCCTACGAGCAGTACTTC. It yields the protein CASSYPPYEQYF.

The genes are TRBV18 and TRBJ1-2; TRBD1 matches 7 bases. The length of the CDR3 is 13 residues. CDR1 and CDR2 from the germline V gene are KGHSH and LQKENI. Trimming cost V 8 bases and J 4 bases; bases outside gene matches: 7. The CDR3 loop is CASHSDRAYGYTF. As DNA, the CDR3 is TGTGCCAGCCATAGTGACAGGGCCTATGGCTACACCTTC.

The genes are TRBV10-1 and TRBJ1-4; 7 nucleotides match TRBD1. Losses at the gene ends were 7 bases for V and 8 bases for J; bases not matched to a gene: 7. CDR3 length equals 13 residues. Looked up from germline, CDR1 is WNHNN and CDR2 is SYGVQD (reference sequence). The CDR3 bases are TGCGCCAGCAACGACAGGGTGGGCGAAAAACTGTTTTTT. Translation: CASNDRVGEKLFF.

J is TRBJ2-3 and V is TRBV7-2; 8 positions match TRBD2. The CDR3 sequence is 13 residues long. Trimming took 7 bases from V and 3 from J; bases not matched to a gene: 3. Per germline, CDR1 SGHTA and CDR2 FQGNSA. CDR3 DNA sequence: TGTGCCAGCATGGTAGCGGGAACAGATACGCAGTATTTT. Translated, it gives CASMVAGTDTQYF.